This TCR beta chain was sequenced during a study of blood T cell repertoires in COVID-19. Study summary: The analysed material was cDNA or gDNA that came from T cells, B-cell-depleted T cells, or PBMCs.

Germline values: CDR1 SGHRS, CDR2 YFSETQ. The V and J ends lost 1 base and 4 bases, in that order; junction bases with no gene match: 3. The CDR3 runs to 15 residues. Clones were sequenced by immunoSEQ multiplex PCR, and TCRdb holds only the in-frame ones, with some missing. This table holds about 250,000 clones, roughly nine tenths found once. V usage is TRBV5-1 and J usage is TRBJ2-7; TRBD1 matches 12 bases. The sample comprised peripheral blood. This sequence was found in a woman aged 55-69 years who had recovered from COVID-19. The CDR3 DNA is TGCGCCAGCAGCTTGTTGGGACAGGGGGCTTACGAGCAGTACTTC. Amino acid sequence: CASSLLGQGAYEQYF.